This T cell receptor beta chain was profiled in a study of T-cell memory formation after mild COVID-19. Notes on the study in general: The authors left the SARS-CoV-2 specificity of second-wave clones peaking on day 37 unconfirmed.

This clonotype appeared once. What it binds is unknown. Looked up from germline, CDR1 is SEHNR and CDR2 is FQNEAQ (reference sequence). The ends lost 1 base at V and 8 bases at J; junction bases unmatched: 9. There are 16 residues in the CDR3. TCRdb re-derived calls from the 5' RACE reads in MiXCR, one entry per CDR3 protein. The sample lists hundreds of thousands of distinct CDR3 sequences, about 20% occurring once. This chain links TRBV7-9 with TRBJ2-1; the match to TRBD1 covers 9 bases. The origin of this receptor is an adult woman who had mild COVID-19 (a few samples of this study predate the infection). Cell type and time point are not known. Sequences were obtained from PBMCs or a T cell subset sorted from them (not recorded which). CDR3 residues: CASSLVPGQGSDEQFF. For the CDR3, the DNA is TGTGCCAGCAGCTTAGTCCCGGGACAGGGATCCGATGAGCAGTTCTTC.